This entry features one T cell receptor beta chain sequence. Terminally differentiated effector memory CD45RA+ cells were excluded by CCR7 positive selection of CD45RO-negative cells. Libraries were prepared by immunoSEQ multiplex PCR; TCRdb keeps only in-frame clonotypes and omits some of them. This table has about 2.1 million clones, 80% to 95% appearing once. The sample is drawn from a study of shared clonotypes between healthy human individuals. Study at large: CD4 naive cells filled three plates per donor, CD4 memory three, CD8 naive two and CD8 memory one.

Germline V gene sequence: CDR1 SQVTM, CDR2 ANQGSEA. The CDR3 extends over 13 amino acids. V lost 0 bases, J lost 7 bases, and 10 bases lay in between. The sequence came from a young man in good health. Some clones in this sample may be carry-over from other donors' samples. The source material was naive CD8+ T cells from PBMCs. This rearrangement joins TRBV29-1 to TRBJ2-1; no clear D gene. The CDR3 loop reads CSVEDYGKNEQFF. In DNA form, the CDR3 reads TGCAGCGTTGAAGATTATGGCAAGAATGAGCAGTTCTTC.